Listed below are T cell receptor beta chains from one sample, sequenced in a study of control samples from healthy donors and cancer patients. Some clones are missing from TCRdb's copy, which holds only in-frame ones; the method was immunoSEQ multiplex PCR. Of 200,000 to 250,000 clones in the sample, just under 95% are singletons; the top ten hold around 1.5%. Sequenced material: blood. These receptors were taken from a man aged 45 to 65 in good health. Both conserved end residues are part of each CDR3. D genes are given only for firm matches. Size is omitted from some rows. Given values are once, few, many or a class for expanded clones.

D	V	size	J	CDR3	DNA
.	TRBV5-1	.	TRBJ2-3	CASSLTPTSTDTQYF	TGCGCCAGCAGCTTAACCCCGACTAGCACAGATACGCAGTATTTT
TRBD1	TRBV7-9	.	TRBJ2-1	CASSHHSGQKHNEQFF	TGTGCCAGCAGCCATCATTCGGGACAGAAGCACAATGAGCAGTTCTTC
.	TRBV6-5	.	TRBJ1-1	CASSVDPLNWAFF	TGTGCCAGCAGCGTTGATCCCCTAAATTGGGCTTTCTTT
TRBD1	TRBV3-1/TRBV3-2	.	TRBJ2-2	CASSQEGTGDKLFF	TGTGCCAGCAGCCAAGAAGGGACAGGGGATAAGCTGTTTTTT
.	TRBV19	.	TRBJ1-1	CASSERFMNTEAFF	TGTGCCAGTAGTGAGAGATTTATGAACACTGAAGCTTTCTTT
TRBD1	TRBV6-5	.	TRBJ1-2	CASSYGQVDGYTF	TGTGCCAGCAGTTACGGACAGGTTGATGGCTACACCTTC
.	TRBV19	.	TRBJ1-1	CASSYRVEAFF	TGTGCCAGTAGTTACAGGGTTGAAGCTTTCTTT
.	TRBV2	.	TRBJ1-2	CASSGPGPFYGYTF	TGTGCCAGCAGTGGACCGGGACCTTTCTATGGCTACACCTTC
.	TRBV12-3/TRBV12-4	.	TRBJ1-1	CASSSRLEAFF	TGTGCCAGCAGTTCACGTCTTGAAGCTTTCTTT
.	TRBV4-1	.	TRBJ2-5	CASSQRIGGASETQYF	TGCGCCAGCAGCCAAAGGATAGGGGGGGCCTCAGAGACCCAGTACTTC
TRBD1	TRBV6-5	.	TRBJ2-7	CASRLTGAVYEQYF	TGTGCCAGCAGGCTGACAGGGGCCGTATACGAGCAGTACTTC
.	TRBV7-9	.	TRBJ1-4	CASSHAGDAEKLFF	TGTGCCAGCAGCCATGCGGGGGATGCGGAAAAACTGTTTTTT
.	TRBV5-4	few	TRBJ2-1	CASSLVDGYNEQFF	TGTGCCAGCAGCTTGGTCGACGGTTACAATGAGCAGTTCTTC